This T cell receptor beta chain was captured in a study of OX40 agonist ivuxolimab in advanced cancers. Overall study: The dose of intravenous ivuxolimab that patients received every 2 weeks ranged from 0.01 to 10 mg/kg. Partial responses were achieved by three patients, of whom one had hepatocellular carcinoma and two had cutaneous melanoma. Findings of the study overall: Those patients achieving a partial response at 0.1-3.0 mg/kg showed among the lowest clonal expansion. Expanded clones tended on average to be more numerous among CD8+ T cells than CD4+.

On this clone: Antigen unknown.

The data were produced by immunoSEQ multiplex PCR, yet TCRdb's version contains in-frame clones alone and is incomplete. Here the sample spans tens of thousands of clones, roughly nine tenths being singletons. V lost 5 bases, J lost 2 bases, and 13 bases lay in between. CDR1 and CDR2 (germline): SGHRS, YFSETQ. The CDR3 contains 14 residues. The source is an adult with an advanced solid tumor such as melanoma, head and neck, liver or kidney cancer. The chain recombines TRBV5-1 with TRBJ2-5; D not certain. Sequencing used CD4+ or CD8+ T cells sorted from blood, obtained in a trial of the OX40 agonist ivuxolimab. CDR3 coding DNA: TGCGCCAGCAGTCCCCATCCCGGGCAAGAGACCCAGTACTTC. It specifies CASSPHPGQETQYF.